This TCR beta chain stems from a study of radiotherapy plus CTLA-4 blockade in lung cancer. Study overall: With 31% of patients having disease control, objective responses were seen in approximately 19%. Study-level points and caveats: After treatment with radiotherapy plus ipilimumab, TCR clones that came from the tumor expanded in blood. Response was reportedly best predicted by early blood T cell clone dynamics, with interferon-beta.

The CDR3 is 18 residues long. Trimming took 2 bases from V and 2 from J; bases not matched to a gene: 7. Per the germline V gene, CDR1 is MDHEN and CDR2 is SYDVKM. With respect to this clone: What it binds is unknown.

The data were produced by immunoSEQ multiplex PCR, yet TCRdb's version contains in-frame clones alone and is incomplete. This sample carries about 59,000 clones, about 70% of them seen once, and the ten largest clones take roughly 8.7%. Focal radiation plus CTLA-4 blockade with ipilimumab was given to patients with chemo-refractory metastatic non-small-cell lung cancer. This chain uses TRBV28 with TRBJ2-3; 13 nucleotides align to TRBD2. The specimen was peripheral blood, collected from a patient treated with radiotherapy plus ipilimumab. This TCR came from a human donor with non-small cell lung cancer whose response to radiotherapy plus ipilimumab could not be evaluated. The CDR3 DNA reads TGTGCCAGCAGTTTAGCCGGACTAGCGGGGGCCCTCACAGATACGCAGTATTTT. Encoded protein: CASSLAGLAGALTDTQYF. Full variable domain (remainder filled in from reference TRBV28 and TRBJ2-3): DVKVTQSSRYLVKRTGEKVFLECVQDMDHENMFWYRQDPGLGLRLIYFSYDVKMKEKGDIPEGYSVSREKKERFSLILESASTNQTSMYLCASSLAGLAGALTDTQYFGPGTRLTVL.